Below are 5 T cell receptor beta chains sequenced from a single sample in a study of low-dose radiotherapy and immunotherapy resistance in tumors (dated by TCRdb to about 2022). The sample was run on an Illumina HiSeq 2500. Superscript III and a set of TRAV- and TRBV-specific primers were used to synthesize first-strand cDNA, so that both TCRalpha and TCRbeta chains were covered. TCRs were amplified for 15 to 20 PCR cycles with Phusion, using a constant-region primer paired with the adapter attached to the V primers. The raw public reads went through TCRdb reprocessing: fastp at Q25, MiXCR clone calling, in-frame beta chains kept. Duplicate CDR3 protein sequences are folded into a single record with the most common DNA and genes. Within this sample are tens of thousands of distinct CDR3 sequences, with under 30% of them counted one time only. The ten biggest clones cover approximately 5.7% of the sample.

The time point label corresponds to: before trial treatment. Sample: PBMCs, taken before treatment. These receptor sequences come from a male donor with prostate cancer.

The chain recombines TRBV6-2 or TRBV6-3 with TRBJ2-2; 7 bases agree with TRBD1. After removal of 7 bases from V and 3 bases from J, the junction contained 2 bases not matched to a gene. This CDR3 region has 13 residues. Germline CDR1 reads MNHEY; CDR2 reads SVGEGT. The CDR3 loop is CASTGQDTGELFF. CDR3 coding DNA: TGTGCCAGCACAGGACAGGACACCGGGGAGCTGTTTTTT.

The rearrangement joins TRBV7-2 to TRBJ2-1; either TRBD1 or TRBD2 may fit D (5 bases each). Germline values: CDR1 SGHTA, CDR2 FQGNSA. V was shortened by 3 bases and J by 4 bases, with 13 bases between the two germline ends. The CDR3 spans 15 residues. CDR3 protein: CASSFIGTAYNEQFF. Here the CDR3 DNA reads TGTGCCAGCAGCTTCATCGGGACGGCATACAATGAGCAGTTCTTC.

Comments on this clonotype: This likely came from a read error, as a far larger clone is one base away. V gene TRBV7-9 combines with J gene TRBJ2-7; no clear D. Germline V gene data show CDR1 as SEHNR and CDR2 as FQNEAQ (reference sequence). The CDR3 has 13 amino acids. V was trimmed by 0 bases and J by 3 bases, leaving 6 bases between them. CDR3 loop: CASSLAGDYEQYF. As DNA, the CDR3 is TGTGCCAGCAGCTTAGCTGGAGACTACGAGCAGTACTTC.

The rearrangement uses TRBV5-1 and TRBJ2-5, with 9 bases lining up with TRBD1. The V segment lost 3 bases and the J segment 5 bases; nucleotides outside the gene matches: 5. The germline CDR1 and CDR2 sequences are SGHRS and YFSETQ. The CDR3 length is 14 residues. Here the CDR3 DNA reads TGCGCCAGCAGCTCCGGGACAGGGAGGGAGACCCAGTACTTC. This encodes CASSSGTGRETQYF.

As concerns this clonotype: A read error is likely here: a far larger clone is one base away. The gene calls are TRBV5-1 and TRBJ2-7, with a tentative D call TRBD2 (5 bases). The germline V and J ends were trimmed by 3 bases and 7 bases, with 14 bases remaining between them. The CDR3 runs 13 residues. CDR1 SGHRS and CDR2 YFSETQ come from the germline V gene. CDR3 bases: TGCGCCAGCAGCTACGGGATTGTCAATGAGCAGTACTTC. Protein: CASSYGIVNEQYF. Full variable domain (rest looked up from reference TRBV5-1 and TRBJ2-7): KAGVTQTPRYLIKTRGQQVTLSCSPISGHRSVSWYQQTPGQGLQFLFEYFSETQRNKGNFPGRFSGRQFSNSRSEMNVSTLELGDSALYLCASSYGIVNEQYFGPGTRLTVT.